This T cell receptor beta chain stems from a study of OX40 agonist ivuxolimab in advanced cancers. Overall study: Having had anti-PD-1, anti-PD-L1 or anti-CTLA-4 therapy before was allowed, and around 39% had some. Notes on the study in general: Nonresponders included some who also had low normalized T-cell clonal expansion.

The CDR3 loop spans 12 amino acids. Trimming shortened V by 8 bases and J by 0 bases, and 7 bases separated the two germline ends. Germline V gene sequence: CDR1 SGHAT, CDR2 FQNNGV. This clone was recorded once. Its antigen is unknown. TCRdb's table, derived via immunoSEQ multiplex PCR, lists solely in-frame clones and lacks some. The table lists tens of thousands of clones, 85% to 90% of them singletons. This sequence was found in an adult with an advanced solid tumor such as melanoma, head and neck, liver or kidney cancer. The chain employs TRBV11-2 and TRBJ1-1, with D uncertain. The sequences come from CD4+ or CD8+ T cells sorted from blood, collected in a trial of the OX40 agonist ivuxolimab. The CDR3 protein is CASDSLNTEAFF. In DNA, the CDR3 is TGTGCCAGCGACTCATTGAACACTGAAGCTTTCTTT.